The 6 T cell receptor beta chains listed next were all sequenced from one sample in a study of cytomegalovirus exposure and HLA in healthy donors. The primer mix had 60 Vbeta and 13 Jbeta primers. Sequencing used immunoSEQ multiplex PCR; TCRdb keeps in-frame clones, though not all of them. The sample has 75,000 to 90,000 clones, 60% to 85% seen once. Sample: PBMCs. The receptors shown here come from a woman between 40 and 50 years old in good health and CMV-seropositive.

The chain has TRBV10-3 and TRBJ1-2; a possible D gene is TRBD1 (5 bases). The CDR3 spans 15 residues. Trimming took off 8 bases at V and 2 bases at J, with 18 bases between the two ends. Per germline, CDR1 ENHRY and CDR2 SYGVKD. The CDR3 is CAIGDSPPENYGYTF. For the CDR3, the DNA is TGTGCCATCGGCGACAGCCCCCCGGAGAACTATGGCTACACCTTC.

The chain joins TRBV5-4 to TRBJ1-1; 7 bases match TRBD1. V dropped 5 bases and J dropped 3; count of bases not matched to a gene: 4. The CDR3 has 13 amino acids. From germline, CDR1 is SGHNT and CDR2 YYREEE (reference sequence). The CDR3 DNA is TGTGCCAGCAGTACAGGGGATCACACTGAAGCTTTCTTT. Encoded protein: CASSTGDHTEAFF.

The chain joins TRBV15 to TRBJ2-5; 12 positions match TRBD2. The V gene end was trimmed by 5 bases and the J gene end by 5 bases; junction bases not matched to a gene: 6. Germline CDR1 reads LNHNV; CDR2 reads YYDKDF (reference sequence). CDR3 length: 15 amino acids. As DNA, the CDR3 is TGTGCCACCAGCCCTACAACTAGCGGGAGGGAGACCCAGTACTTC. It specifies CATSPTTSGRETQYF.

This clone was counted once. This chain links TRBV18 with TRBJ1-5, with D unclear. Germline CDR1 reads KGHSH; CDR2 reads LQKENI. There are 13 residues in the CDR3. The V end was cut by 5 bases, the J end by 0 bases, with 5 bases between. CDR3 DNA: TGTGCCAGCTCAAATAATAGCAATCAGCCCCAGCATTTT. It encodes CASSNNSNQPQHF.

The gene calls are TRBV7-9 and TRBJ1-1; 7 nucleotides agree with TRBD1. With V trimmed by 3 bases and J by 1 base, 14 bases remained unmatched. The CDR3 loop spans 18 amino acids. Germline V gene lookup returns CDR1 SEHNR and CDR2 FQNEAQ (reference sequence). This CDR3 is CASSFESFRGQPNTEAFF. The CDR3 coding sequence is TGTGCCAGCAGCTTTGAGAGTTTTAGGGGACAGCCGAACACTGAAGCTTTCTTT.

In the case of this clone: The same CDR3 arises from other DNA sequences in this sample as well. V and J are TRBV9 and TRBJ1-1, with TRBD1 matching over 7 bases. V shed 0 bases, J shed 5 bases, and the junction held 4 bases outside the gene matches. CDR3 length: 14 amino acids. The germline gives CDR1 SGDLS, CDR2 YYNGEE. The CDR3 DNA reads TGTGCCAGCAGCGTAGTAGGGGGCGAGACTGAAGCTTTCTTT. Its protein product is CASSVVGGETEAFF.